The 18 T cell receptor beta chains in this list originate from one sample, sequenced in a study of blood T cell repertoires in COVID-19. Measured with immunoSEQ multiplex PCR; TCRdb has only the in-frame clones, and not every one. Counted here are roughly 140,000 clones, under 90% occurring once; the ten biggest clones make up approximately 3.5%. The sequencing input was peripheral blood. The receptor source for this set is a man between 65 and 85 years old who had recovered from COVID-19.

This clone showed up just a few times. The genes are TRBV12-1 and TRBJ1-1; TRBD1 was called by the table and not checked on the DNA. TRBV12-1 counts as a pseudogene. This CDR3 contains 17 residues. CDR3 DNA: TGTGCCAGCAGCTTTGCGGACAGGGGGCTTTGGAACACTGAAGCTTTCTTT. This sequence encodes CASSFADRGLWNTEAFF.

The J gene is TRBJ2-2, the V gene TRBV19, with 9 bases identical to TRBD2. Trimming cost V 6 bases and J 3 bases; bases outside gene matches: 5. The CDR3 consists of 15 residues. Germline CDR1 reads LNHDA; CDR2 reads SQIVND (reference sequence). The CDR3 protein is CASSRGLADTGELFF. CDR3 DNA: TGTGCCAGTAGCAGGGGACTAGCTGACACCGGGGAGCTGTTTTTT.

V gene TRBV3-1 (or the pseudogene TRBV3-2) combines with J gene TRBJ2-2; TRBD2 is a possible D gene (5 bases). The CDR3 has 17 residues. CDR1 LGHDT and CDR2 YNNKEL come from the germline V gene (reference sequence). Trimming took off 1 base at V and 4 bases at J, with 16 bases between the two ends. CDR3 protein: CASSQGVRGPTTGELFF. CDR3 nucleotides: TGTGCCAGCAGCCAAGGGGTCCGAGGGCCGACCACCGGGGAGCTGTTTTTT.

This clone has only a few counts. Other DNA variants within this sample encode the same CDR3. CDR3: CASSPTSGSTDTQYF. CDR3 DNA: TGTGCCAGCAGTCCTACTAGCGGTAGCACAGATACGCAGTATTTT. The chain couples TRBV3-1 (or the pseudogene TRBV3-2) to TRBJ2-3; TRBD2 matches 8 bases. This CDR3 comprises 15 residues. Germline CDR1 LGHDT, CDR2 YNNKEL (reference sequence). Unmatched junction bases numbered 5, after V lost 6 bases and J lost 0 bases.

V usage is TRBV30 and J usage is TRBJ1-3; a possible D gene is TRBD1 (6 bases). This CDR3 contains 13 residues. CDR1 is GTSNPN, CDR2 SVGIG, per germline (reference sequence). V lost 7 bases to trimming and J lost 0 bases, with 10 bases between them. CDR3 coding DNA: TGTGCCTCTGGACAGTACTCTGGAAACACCATATATTTT. As protein: CASGQYSGNTIYF.

This clone was observed once. V is TRBV19 and J is TRBJ1-3; 12 nucleotides align to TRBD1. The V and J ends lost 4 bases and 4 bases, in that order; junction bases with no gene match: 2. Germline CDR1 reads LNHDA; CDR2 reads SQIVND (reference sequence). This CDR3 is 15 amino acids long. The CDR3 protein is CASSTGTGGGNTIYF. The CDR3 nucleotides read TGTGCCAGTAGTACCGGGACAGGGGGCGGAAACACCATATATTTT.

The V gene is TRBV4-1, the J gene TRBJ2-4; 7 bases line up with TRBD1. The germline CDR1 and CDR2 sequences are MGHRA and YSYEKL. The V and J ends lost 6 bases and 8 bases, in that order; junction bases with no gene match: 10. The CDR3 spans 14 residues. CDR3 DNA: TGCGCCAGCAGTAGGGACGGACAGGAGGACATTCAGTACTTC. Translated, it gives CASSRDGQEDIQYF.

J is TRBJ2-1 and V is TRBV7-9; D is unresolved. The CDR3 runs to 15 residues. Germline CDR1 reads SEHNR; CDR2 reads FQNEAQ (reference sequence). The ends were cut back, 6 bases at V and 2 bases at J, with 14 bases in the middle. The CDR3 DNA reads as TGTGCCAGCAGTTCTATAGAGGCAACCTACAATGAGCAGTTCTTC. It yields the protein CASSSIEATYNEQFF.

This chain connects TRBV9 to TRBJ1-6; 11 nucleotides align to TRBD1. This CDR3 region has 15 residues. Germline trimming cut 3 bases from V and 10 bases from J; bases unmatched to any gene: 6. Germline lookup yields CDR1 SGDLS and CDR2 YYNGEE. Here the CDR3 DNA reads TGTGCCAGCAGCGCGAGGGACAGGGGGTACTCACCCCTCCACTTT. It is translated as CASSARDRGYSPLHF.

The V gene is TRBV5-1, the J gene TRBJ2-1; 8 bases align to TRBD2. This CDR3 contains 15 residues. Germline V gives CDR1 SGHRS, CDR2 YFSETQ. V shed 4 bases and J 4 bases; nucleotides not matched to a gene: 7. The DNA for the CDR3 is TGCGCCAGCAGCGGTAGCGGGAATGCGTACAATGAGCAGTTCTTC. Residues: CASSGSGNAYNEQFF.

V usage is TRBV2 and J usage is TRBJ2-1; the match to TRBD1 covers 8 bases. CDR1 and CDR2 from the germline V gene are SNHLY and FYNNEI. CDR3 length: 15 residues. After removal of 6 bases from V and 10 bases from J, the junction contained 14 bases not matched to a gene. As DNA, the CDR3 is TGTGCCAGCAGGGCCCGAGGACAGGGCCGGTGGGAGCAGTTCTTC. It yields the protein CASRARGQGRWEQFF.

This clone has just a few counts. The chain links TRBV12-3 or TRBV12-4 to TRBJ1-1; maybe TRBD1 (6 bases). Trimming pared 4 bases from V and 5 bases from J, leaving 8 bases between. The CDR3 contains 12 residues. CDR3 loop: CASSSQGTEAFF. Here the CDR3 DNA reads TGTGCCAGCAGTTCACAGGGAACTGAAGCTTTCTTT.

Note on this clone: Other DNA sequences from this sample encode an identical CDR3 as well. V gene TRBV7-2 combines with J gene TRBJ1-2; D is possibly TRBD1 (6 bases). The CDR3 has 14 amino acids. CDR1 is SGHTA, CDR2 FQGNSA, per germline. Trimming removed 5 bases from V and 5 bases from J, with 15 bases in between. The CDR3 DNA is TGTGCCAGCAGCCTAGAGGGGGATTCTTATGGCTACACCTTC. Its translation: CASSLEGDSYGYTF.

As concerns this clone: Other DNA variants within this sample encode the same CDR3. The chain has TRBV19 and TRBJ1-5; 7 nucleotides agree with TRBD1. Germline V CDR1 and CDR2: LNHDA, SQIVND (reference sequence). The trim removed 3 bases at V and 0 bases at J, leaving 5 bases unmatched. The CDR3 is 16 amino acids. The CDR3 DNA follows: TGTGCCAGTAGTATTGAGACAGGGCATAGCAATCAGCCCCAGCATTTT. This gives the protein CASSIETGHSNQPQHF.

The gene calls are TRBV5-1 and TRBJ2-4, with TRBD2 matching 16 bases. From germline, CDR1 is SGHRS and CDR2 YFSETQ. The CDR3 totals 15 residues. Trimming took 4 bases from V and 8 from J; bases not matched to a gene: 3. The CDR3 DNA follows: TGCGCCAGCAGCCCCGGGACTAGCGGGGGGGACATTCAGTACTTC. Amino acids: CASSPGTSGGDIQYF.

The V call is TRBV10-1, the J call TRBJ2-3; a possible D gene is TRBD1 (5 bases). Germline V gene lookup returns CDR1 WNHNN and CDR2 SYGVQD (reference sequence). CDR3 length equals 16 residues. With 3 bases removed from V and 1 base from J, the gap between germline ends came to 14 bases. The CDR3 region has the DNA TGCGCCAGCAGTGACCCCCGTGGGGCCGGCACAGATACGCAGTATTTT. Translated: CASSDPRGAGTDTQYF.

The V gene is TRBV19, the J gene TRBJ2-3; possible D gene TRBD1, 6 bases. V was clipped by 0 bases and J by 1 base, with 8 bases between them. This CDR3 comprises 15 residues. Germline V gene lookup returns CDR1 LNHDA and CDR2 SQIVND (reference sequence). As DNA, the CDR3 is TGTGCCAGTAGTATAGAGGGGGCGCGCACAGATACGCAGTATTTT. Protein sequence: CASSIEGARTDTQYF.

The J gene is TRBJ2-1, the V gene TRBV7-9; 8 nucleotides agree with TRBD2. With V trimmed by 10 bases and J by 1 base, 9 bases remained unmatched. Germline CDR1 reads SEHNR; CDR2 reads FQNEAQ (reference sequence). This CDR3 region has 15 residues. In DNA, the CDR3 is TGTGCCATCCCGGGGGGGCGGGAGTCCTACAATGAGCAGTTCTTC. It yields the protein CAIPGGRESYNEQFF.